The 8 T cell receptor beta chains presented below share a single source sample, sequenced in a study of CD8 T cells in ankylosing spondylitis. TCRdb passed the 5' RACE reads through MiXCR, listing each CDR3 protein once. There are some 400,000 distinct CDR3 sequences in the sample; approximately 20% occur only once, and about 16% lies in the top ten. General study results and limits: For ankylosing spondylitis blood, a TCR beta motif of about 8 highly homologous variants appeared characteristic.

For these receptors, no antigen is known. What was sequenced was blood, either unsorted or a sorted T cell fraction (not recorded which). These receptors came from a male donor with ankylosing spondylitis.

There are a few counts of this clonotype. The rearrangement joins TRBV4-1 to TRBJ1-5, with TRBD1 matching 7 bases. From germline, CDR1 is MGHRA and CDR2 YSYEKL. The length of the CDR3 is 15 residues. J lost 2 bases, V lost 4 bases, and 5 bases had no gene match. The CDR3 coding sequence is TGCGCCAGCAGCCCCGGACAGGCCGGCAATCAGCCCCAGCATTTT. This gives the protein CASSPGQAGNQPQHF.

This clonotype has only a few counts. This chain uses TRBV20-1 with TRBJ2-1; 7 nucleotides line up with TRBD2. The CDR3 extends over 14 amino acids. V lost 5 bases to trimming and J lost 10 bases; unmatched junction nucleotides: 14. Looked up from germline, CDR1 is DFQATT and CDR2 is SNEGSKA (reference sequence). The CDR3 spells CSAGAASGLGEQFF. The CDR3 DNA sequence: TGCAGTGCTGGGGCGGCTAGCGGTTTAGGGGAGCAGTTCTTC.

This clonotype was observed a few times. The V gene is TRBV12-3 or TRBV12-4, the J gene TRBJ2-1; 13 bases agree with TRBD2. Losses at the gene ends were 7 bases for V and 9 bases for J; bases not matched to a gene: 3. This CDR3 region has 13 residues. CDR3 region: CASTGTSGIEQFF. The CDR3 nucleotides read TGTGCCAGCACCGGGACTAGCGGGATTGAGCAGTTCTTC.

The CDR3 bases are TGTGCCAGCTTGAGGGGCGCGCGTCGCAGCACCGGGGAGCTGTTTTTT. The encoded protein is CASLRGARRSTGELFF. The rearrangement links TRBV28 to TRBJ2-2; D may match TRBD1 or TRBD2 (5 bases each). CDR1 is MDHEN and CDR2 is SYDVKM in the germline V gene. V was cut by 8 bases and J by 4 bases, with 20 bases left in between. The CDR3 length is 16 residues.

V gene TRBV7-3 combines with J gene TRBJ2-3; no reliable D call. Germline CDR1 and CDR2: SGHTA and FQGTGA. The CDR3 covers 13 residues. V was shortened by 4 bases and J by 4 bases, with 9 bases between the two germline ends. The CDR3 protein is CASSSPIPDTQYF. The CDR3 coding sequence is TGTGCCAGCAGCTCCCCGATTCCAGATACGCAGTATTTT.

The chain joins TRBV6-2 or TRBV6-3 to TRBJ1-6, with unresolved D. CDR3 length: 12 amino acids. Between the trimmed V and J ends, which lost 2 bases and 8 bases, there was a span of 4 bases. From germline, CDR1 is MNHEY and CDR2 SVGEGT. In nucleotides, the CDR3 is TGTGCCAGCAGTTACGAGGATTCACCCCTCCACTTT. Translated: CASSYEDSPLHF.

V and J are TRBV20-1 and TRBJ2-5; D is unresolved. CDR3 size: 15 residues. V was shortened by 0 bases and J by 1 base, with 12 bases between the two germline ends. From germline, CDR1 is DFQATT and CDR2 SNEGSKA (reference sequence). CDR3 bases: TGCAGTGCTAGAGATTCCCGGACGACCCAAGAGACCCAGTACTTC. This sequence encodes CSARDSRTTQETQYF.

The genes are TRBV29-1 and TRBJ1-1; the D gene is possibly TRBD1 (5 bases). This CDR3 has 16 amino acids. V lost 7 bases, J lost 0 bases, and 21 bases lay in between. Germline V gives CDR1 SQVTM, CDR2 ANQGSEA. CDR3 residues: CSARSPGFRMNTEAFF. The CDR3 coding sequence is TGCAGCGCCAGATCACCAGGGTTCCGGATGAACACTGAAGCTTTCTTT.